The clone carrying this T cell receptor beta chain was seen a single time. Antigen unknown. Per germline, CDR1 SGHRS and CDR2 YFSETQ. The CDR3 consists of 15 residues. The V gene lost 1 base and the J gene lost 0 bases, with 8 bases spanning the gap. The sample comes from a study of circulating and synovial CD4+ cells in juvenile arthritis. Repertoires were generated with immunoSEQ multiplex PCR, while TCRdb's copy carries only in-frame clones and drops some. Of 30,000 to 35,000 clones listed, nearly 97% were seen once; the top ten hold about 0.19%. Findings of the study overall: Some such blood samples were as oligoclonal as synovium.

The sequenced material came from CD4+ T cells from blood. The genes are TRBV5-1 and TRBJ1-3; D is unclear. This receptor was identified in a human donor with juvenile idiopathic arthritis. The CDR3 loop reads CASSLSSGSGNTIYF. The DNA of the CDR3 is TGCGCCAGCAGCTTGTCTAGTGGCTCTGGAAACACCATATATTTT.